The T cell receptor (beta chain) under discussion was sequenced for a study of beta chain features in type 1 diabetes. The isolated RNA, all of it, was reverse transcribed, so expressed TCRB transcripts were what got sequenced. Only in-frame clones appear in the TCRdb table, and some are missing; sequencing was by immunoSEQ multiplex PCR. The sample has about 410,000 clones; approximately 15% are singletons. The V and J ends lost 6 bases and 1 base respectively, with 6 bases between them. CDR3 size: 11 residues. The V gene's germline CDR1 is DFQATT and CDR2 SNEGSKA (reference sequence). The sequencing sample was made of naive CD4+ T cells from blood. The receptor's source is a man aged 25 to 40 in good health. This chain links TRBV20-1 with TRBJ1-1; D uncertain. The DNA for the CDR3 is TGCAGTGCCGCGAAGAACACTGAAGCTTTCTTT. This sequence encodes CSAAKNTEAFF.